Presented here are 3 T cell receptor beta chains from one specimen sequenced in a study of CD8+ T cells in alopecia areata. Noted treatment: oral pan-JAK inhibitor, 5-10 mg twice daily. Extracted RNA was reverse transcribed, and the resulting cDNA served as sequencing template. Method: immunoSEQ multiplex PCR; TCRdb's copy keeps in-frame clones and lacks some. This sample has approximately 160,000 clones, with around 59% found just once. Sequences were derived from CD4+ T cells sorted from blood, sampled at week 24, from a patient treated with tofacitinib. These receptors all come from a human donor with alopecia areata.

This chain joins TRBV5-6 and TRBJ1-5; D possibly corresponds to TRBD1 (6 bases). Trimming left V 2 bases short and J 5 bases short, with 14 bases between. This CDR3 spans 15 amino acids. Germline V CDR1 and CDR2: SGHDT, YYEEEE. CDR3: CASSLFGTNYQPQHF. CDR3 coding DNA: TGTGCCAGCAGCTTATTCGGGACAAACTATCAGCCCCAGCATTTT.

The chain joins TRBV29-1 to TRBJ1-2, with no clear D. Deletions cut 4 bases from V and 8 bases from J, with 8 bases between. The CDR3 spans 10 residues. Germline V CDR1 and CDR2: SQVTM, ANQGSEA. The CDR3 coding sequence is TGCAGCGTTGGGGTTGACGGCTACACCTTC. It yields the protein CSVGVDGYTF.

The rearrangement links TRBV5-1 to TRBJ2-1; a possible D gene is TRBD1 (6 bases). The ends were cut back, 4 bases at V and 6 bases at J, with 8 bases in the middle. This CDR3 is built from 12 residues. Germline V gives CDR1 SGHRS, CDR2 YFSETQ. The DNA for the CDR3 is TGCGCCAGCAGCCCAGGGGTCAATGAGCAGTTCTTC. Its protein is CASSPGVNEQFF.